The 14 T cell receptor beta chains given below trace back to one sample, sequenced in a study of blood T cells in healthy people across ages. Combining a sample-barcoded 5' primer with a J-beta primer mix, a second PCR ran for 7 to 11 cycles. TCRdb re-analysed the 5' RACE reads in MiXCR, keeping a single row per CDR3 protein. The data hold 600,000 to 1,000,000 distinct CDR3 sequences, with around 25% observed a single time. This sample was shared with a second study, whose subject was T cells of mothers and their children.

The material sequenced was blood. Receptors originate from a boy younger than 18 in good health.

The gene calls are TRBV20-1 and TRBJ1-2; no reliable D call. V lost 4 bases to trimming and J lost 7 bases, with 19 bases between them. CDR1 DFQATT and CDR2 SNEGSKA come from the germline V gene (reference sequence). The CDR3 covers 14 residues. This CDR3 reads CSANRRNVVVGYTF. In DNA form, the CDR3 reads TGCAGTGCTAATCGCCGAAATGTAGTAGTTGGCTACACCTTC.

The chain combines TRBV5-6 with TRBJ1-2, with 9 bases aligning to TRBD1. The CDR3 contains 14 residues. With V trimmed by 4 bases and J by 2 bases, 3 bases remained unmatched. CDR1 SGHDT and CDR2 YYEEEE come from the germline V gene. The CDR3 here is CASSTGTGNYGYTF. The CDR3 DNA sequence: TGTGCCAGCAGCACCGGGACAGGGAACTATGGCTACACCTTC.

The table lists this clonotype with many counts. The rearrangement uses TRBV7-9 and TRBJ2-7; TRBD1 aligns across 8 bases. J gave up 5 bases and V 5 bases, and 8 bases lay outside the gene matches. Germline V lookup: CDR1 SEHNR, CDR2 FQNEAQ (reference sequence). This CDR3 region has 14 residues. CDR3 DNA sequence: TGTGCCAGCAGCCCCGGACAGGGTTCCCACGAGCAGTACTTC. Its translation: CASSPGQGSHEQYF.

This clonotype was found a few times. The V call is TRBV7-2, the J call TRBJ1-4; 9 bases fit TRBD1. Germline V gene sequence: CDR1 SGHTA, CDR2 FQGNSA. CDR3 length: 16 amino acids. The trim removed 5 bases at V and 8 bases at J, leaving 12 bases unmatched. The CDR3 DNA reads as TGTGCCAGCAGCACCACGACTACAGGGGGCGACGAAAAACTGTTTTTT. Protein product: CASSTTTTGGDEKLFF. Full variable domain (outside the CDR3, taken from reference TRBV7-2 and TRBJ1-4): GAGVSQSPSNKVTEKGKDVELRCDPISGHTALYWYRQSLGQGLEFLIYFQGNSAPDKSGLPSDRFSAERTGGSVSTLTIQRTQQEDSAVYLCASSTTTTGGDEKLFFGSGTQLSVL.

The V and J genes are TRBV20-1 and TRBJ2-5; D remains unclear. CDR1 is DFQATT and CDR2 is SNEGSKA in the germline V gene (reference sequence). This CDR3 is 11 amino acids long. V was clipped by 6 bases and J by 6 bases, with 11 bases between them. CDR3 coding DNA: TGCAGTGCCCGGGCGGAGAAGACCCAGTACTTC. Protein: CSARAEKTQYF.

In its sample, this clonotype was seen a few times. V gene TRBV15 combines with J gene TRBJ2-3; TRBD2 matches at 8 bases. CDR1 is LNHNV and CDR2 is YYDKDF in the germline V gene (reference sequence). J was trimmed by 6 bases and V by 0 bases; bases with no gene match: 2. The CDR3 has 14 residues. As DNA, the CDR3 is TGTGCCACCAGCAGAGAAACTAGCGGTGATACGCAGTATTTT. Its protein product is CATSRETSGDTQYF. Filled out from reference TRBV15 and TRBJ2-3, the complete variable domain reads DAMVIQNPRYQVTQFGKPVTLSCSQTLNHNVMYWYQQKSSQAPKLLFHYYDKDFNNEADTPDNFQSRRPNTSFCFLDIRSPGLGDTAMYLCATSRETSGDTQYFGPGTRLTVL.

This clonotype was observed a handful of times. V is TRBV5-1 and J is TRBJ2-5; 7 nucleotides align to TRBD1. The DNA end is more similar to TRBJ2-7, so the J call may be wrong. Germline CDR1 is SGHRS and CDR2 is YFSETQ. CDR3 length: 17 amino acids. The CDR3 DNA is TGCGCCAGCAGCTTGTCGCAAAGTGGGACAGAAAGCTACGAGCAGTACTTC. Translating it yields CASSLSQSGTESYEQYF.

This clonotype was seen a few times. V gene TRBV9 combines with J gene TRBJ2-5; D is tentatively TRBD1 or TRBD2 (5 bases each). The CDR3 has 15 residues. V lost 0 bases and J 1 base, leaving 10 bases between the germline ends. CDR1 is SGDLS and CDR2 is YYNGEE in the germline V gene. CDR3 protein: CASSVVGEIQETQYF. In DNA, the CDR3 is TGTGCCAGCAGCGTAGTGGGGGAGATCCAAGAGACCCAGTACTTC.

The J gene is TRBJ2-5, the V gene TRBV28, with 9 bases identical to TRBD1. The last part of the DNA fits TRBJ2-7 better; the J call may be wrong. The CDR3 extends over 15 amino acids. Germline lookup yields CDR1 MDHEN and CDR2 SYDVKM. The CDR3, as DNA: TGTGCCAGCAAGTTTTCCGGGACAGGGTCCTACGAGCAGTACTTC. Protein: CASKFSGTGSYEQYF.

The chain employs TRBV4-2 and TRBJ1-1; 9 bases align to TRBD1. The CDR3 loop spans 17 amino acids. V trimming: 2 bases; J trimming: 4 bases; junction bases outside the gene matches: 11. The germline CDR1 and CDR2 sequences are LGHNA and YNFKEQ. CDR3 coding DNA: TGTGCCAGCAGCCAAAATGTCCGGACAGGGGTTGGCACTGAAGCTTTCTTT. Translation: CASSQNVRTGVGTEAFF.

The CDR3 DNA follows: TGTGCCAGCAGCATCGGGGGGGGGACTACGTACGTTGGGACCCAGTACTTC. It yields the protein CASSIGGGTTYVGTQYF. The chain has TRBV7-2 and TRBJ2-5; 8 positions match TRBD2. Germline CDR1 and CDR2: SGHTA and FQGNSA. Germline trimming cut 5 bases from V and 7 bases from J; bases unmatched to any gene: 18. There are 17 residues in the CDR3.

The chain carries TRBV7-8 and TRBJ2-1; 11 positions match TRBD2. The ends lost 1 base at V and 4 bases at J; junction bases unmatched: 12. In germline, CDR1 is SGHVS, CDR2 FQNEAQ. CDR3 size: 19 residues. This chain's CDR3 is CASSLGGGTSGSRYNEQFF. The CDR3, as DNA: TGTGCCAGCAGCTTAGGGGGGGGAACTAGCGGGAGCCGATACAATGAGCAGTTCTTC.

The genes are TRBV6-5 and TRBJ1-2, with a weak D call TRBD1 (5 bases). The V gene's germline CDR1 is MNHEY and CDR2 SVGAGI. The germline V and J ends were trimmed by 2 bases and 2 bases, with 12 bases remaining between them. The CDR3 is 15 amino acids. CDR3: CASSYRDRPNYGYTF. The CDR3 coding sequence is TGTGCCAGCAGTTACCGTGACAGACCCAACTATGGCTACACCTTC.

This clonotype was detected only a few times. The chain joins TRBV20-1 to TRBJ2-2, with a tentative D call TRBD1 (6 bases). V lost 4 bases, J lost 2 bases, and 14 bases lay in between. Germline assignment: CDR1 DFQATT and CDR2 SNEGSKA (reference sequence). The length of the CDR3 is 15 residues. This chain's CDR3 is CSAKAPDRNTGELFF. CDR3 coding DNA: TGCAGTGCTAAGGCCCCGGACAGAAACACCGGGGAGCTGTTTTTT.